A single sample gave rise to the 15 T cell receptor beta chains below, sequenced in a study of blood T cells in healthy people across ages. Combining a sample-barcoded 5' primer with a J-beta primer mix, a second PCR ran for roughly 6 to 12 cycles. TCRdb analysed the 5' RACE reads with MiXCR anew, one entry per CDR3 protein. The sample yields hundreds of thousands of distinct CDR3 sequences, around 49% seen once. Sequenced sample: blood. These TCRs come from a woman aged 55-70 years in good health.

This rearrangement joins TRBV7-2 to TRBJ1-1; no clear D. The length of the CDR3 is 14 residues. CDR1 is SGHTA and CDR2 is FQGNSA in the germline V gene. V lost 3 bases and J 5 bases, leaving 13 bases between the germline ends. The CDR3 spells CASSLVSGSTEAFF. The CDR3 nucleotides read TGTGCCAGCAGCTTGGTCTCTGGCAGTACTGAAGCTTTCTTT.

V usage is TRBV27 and J usage is TRBJ2-7, with 9 bases matching TRBD1. After removal of 6 bases from V and 6 bases from J, the junction contained 12 bases not matched to a gene. This CDR3 contains 15 residues. Germline loops: CDR1 MNHEY, CDR2 SMNVEV (reference sequence). In DNA, the CDR3 is TGTGCCAGCAGGAAACTGGACAGGGGCGGTCCCGAGCAGTACTTC. Translating gives CASRKLDRGGPEQYF.

The chain recombines TRBV7-2 with TRBJ2-1, with 12 nucleotides matching TRBD2. The CDR3 is 15 amino acids. The V segment lost 5 bases and the J segment 9 bases; nucleotides outside the gene matches: 8. Germline CDR1 SGHTA, CDR2 FQGNSA. The CDR3 DNA reads as TGTGCCAGCAGCCGTGGGACTAGCGGGTTTGGTGAGCAGTTCTTC. Translating it yields CASSRGTSGFGEQFF.

The rearrangement joins TRBV5-5 to TRBJ1-3; D is ambiguous. This CDR3 is built from 13 residues. Germline assignment: CDR1 SGHKS and CDR2 YYEKEE (reference sequence). Trimming pared 4 bases from V and 8 bases from J, leaving 13 bases between. DNA of the CDR3: TGTGCCAGCAGCCCCCTCCCCTCCGACACCATATATTTT. Protein: CASSPLPSDTIYF.

The chain combines TRBV4-2 with TRBJ2-4; no definite D call. The end of the DNA aligns better with TRBJ2-7, so the J call may be wrong. CDR1 and CDR2 from the germline V gene are LGHNA and YNFKEQ. This CDR3 is 15 amino acids long. The CDR3 here is CASSQVGITGYEQYF. The CDR3 nucleotides are TGTGCCAGCAGCCAAGTGGGGATTACTGGTTACGAGCAGTACTTC.

The rearrangement joins TRBV7-2 to TRBJ2-3, with 9 bases identical to TRBD2. CDR1 is SGHTA and CDR2 is FQGNSA in the germline V gene. CDR3 length: 14 amino acids. Germline trimming cut 7 bases from V and 2 bases from J; bases unmatched to any gene: 4. DNA of the CDR3: TGTGCCAGCAAGACTAGCGGTTACACAGATACGCAGTATTTT. It translates to CASKTSGYTDTQYF.

V is TRBV10-3 and J is TRBJ1-2; D call uncertain. V was clipped by 3 bases and J by 7 bases, with 9 bases between them. The CDR3 is made up of 12 amino acids. CDR1 ENHRY and CDR2 SYGVKD come from the germline V gene. The CDR3 is CAISERPGGYTF. The CDR3 DNA reads as TGTGCCATCAGTGAACGACCTGGTGGCTACACCTTC.

This clonotype was observed a few times. For the CDR3, the DNA is TGCAGCGTTGACGTAGCGGGAAGCTACGAGCAGTACTTC. Translating gives CSVDVAGSYEQYF. This sequence joins TRBV29-1 and TRBJ2-7; 8 nucleotides match TRBD2. The V gene's germline CDR1 is SQVTM and CDR2 ANQGSEA. The CDR3 is 13 residues long. Trimming at V came to 3 bases and at J to 3 bases, leaving 4 bases not matched to a gene.

This clonotype appeared once. The rearrangement uses TRBV6-2 or TRBV6-3 and TRBJ1-1; 7 nucleotides align to TRBD1. The J segment lost 3 bases and the V segment lost 5 bases, leaving 15 bases of the junction unmatched. The CDR3 is made up of 17 amino acids. CDR1 MNHEY and CDR2 SVGEGT come from the germline V gene. CDR3 DNA: TGTGCCAGCAGTGACCTGGACAGGAACACGGAGGACACTGAAGCTTTCTTT. It codes for CASSDLDRNTEDTEAFF.

The rearrangement joins TRBV28 to TRBJ2-3; TRBD2 agrees at 8 bases. Germline lookup yields CDR1 MDHEN and CDR2 SYDVKM. V shed 4 bases, J shed 0 bases, and the junction held 9 bases outside the gene matches. The CDR3 is 17 amino acids. In DNA form, the CDR3 reads TGTGCCAGCAGTTCAGAAATATTAGCGGGGAGCACAGATACGCAGTATTTT. Its protein is CASSSEILAGSTDTQYF.

This clonotype was seen only a few times. The rearrangement uses TRBV15 and TRBJ2-2; D uncertain. The V end lost 0 bases, the J end lost 6 bases, and 20 bases lay between the germline ends. Germline assignment: CDR1 LNHNV and CDR2 YYDKDF (reference sequence). The CDR3 is 18 amino acids. The chain's CDR3 is CATSREDRRYYSAGELFF. The CDR3 DNA is TGTGCCACCAGCAGAGAAGACCGTCGTTATTATAGTGCCGGGGAGCTGTTTTTT.

This clonotype was found many times. V and J are TRBV4-3 and TRBJ2-7; D is unresolved. The CDR3 runs 14 residues. Trimming took off 0 bases at V and 6 bases at J, with 12 bases between the two ends. Germline V gives CDR1 LGHNA, CDR2 YSLEER. CDR3 DNA sequence: TGCGCCAGCAGCCAAGATCTTAGGGTTGGCGAGCAGTACTTC. This translates into CASSQDLRVGEQYF.

This clonotype has only a few counts. V usage is TRBV30 and J usage is TRBJ1-2; D remains unclear. Germline loops: CDR1 GTSNPN, CDR2 SVGIG (reference sequence). This CDR3 has 14 amino acids. V was pared by 5 bases and J by 4 bases, with 17 bases between. The CDR3, as DNA: TGTGCCTGGTCTCCCGAGAGAAGAATCTATGGCTACACCTTC. Translation: CAWSPERRIYGYTF.

V and J are TRBV4-2 and TRBJ2-3, with 15 positions matching TRBD2. V shed 2 bases, J shed 5 bases, and the junction held 5 bases outside the gene matches. This CDR3 contains 17 residues. From germline, CDR1 is LGHNA and CDR2 YNFKEQ. The CDR3 region is CASSQSGLAGGVDTQYF. The CDR3 DNA reads TGTGCCAGCAGCCAATCCGGACTAGCGGGAGGGGTAGATACGCAGTATTTT.

This clonotype was counted a single time. J is TRBJ2-3 and V is TRBV2; TRBD2 matches at 8 bases. Germline V gene data show CDR1 as SNHLY and CDR2 as FYNNEI. Losses at the gene ends were 4 bases for V and 3 bases for J; bases not matched to a gene: 9. The CDR3 totals 16 residues. CDR3 loop: CASSGTVPGGTDTQYF. CDR3 sequence (DNA): TGTGCCAGCAGTGGGACAGTTCCGGGGGGGACAGATACGCAGTATTTT.